This is a list of T cell receptor beta chains from one sample in a study of T cells in Graves' hyperthyroidism and ophthalmopathy. A single record per CDR3 protein comes from TCRdb applying MiXCR to the multiplex PCR reads. The data contain around 620,000 distinct CDR3 sequences, 13% to 15% of them seen just once; the ten biggest clones take up roughly 7.1%. Sequenced sample: blood. Receptor source: a woman aged 18-30 years with Graves' ophthalmopathy. Each CDR3 is given with its conserved first and last residue.

V	CDR3
TRBV5-8	CASSFYERETQYF
TRBV7-9	CASSLFIDTGELFF
TRBV28	CASSIQGGVNGYTF
TRBV12-3/TRBV12-4	CASSLTGGNYGYTF
TRBV12-5	CASGLPIWSGPIPGANVLTF
TRBV19	CASSIGTGGEQYF
TRBV19	CASRTPLAGLNTGELFF
TRBV11-2	CASSGEGGGGSYNEQFF
TRBV6-1	CASSYEREGYEQYF
TRBV2	CASSVQVAQEKLFF
TRBV6-1	CASRRQLNTEAFF
TRBV27	CASSGGIYNSPLHF
TRBV7-2	CASSLRRFTGRLYNEQFF
TRBV27	CASSLKAGLYEQYF
TRBV4-2	CASSQEGGTNEKLFF
TRBV7-9	CASSLEWGSDNEKLFF